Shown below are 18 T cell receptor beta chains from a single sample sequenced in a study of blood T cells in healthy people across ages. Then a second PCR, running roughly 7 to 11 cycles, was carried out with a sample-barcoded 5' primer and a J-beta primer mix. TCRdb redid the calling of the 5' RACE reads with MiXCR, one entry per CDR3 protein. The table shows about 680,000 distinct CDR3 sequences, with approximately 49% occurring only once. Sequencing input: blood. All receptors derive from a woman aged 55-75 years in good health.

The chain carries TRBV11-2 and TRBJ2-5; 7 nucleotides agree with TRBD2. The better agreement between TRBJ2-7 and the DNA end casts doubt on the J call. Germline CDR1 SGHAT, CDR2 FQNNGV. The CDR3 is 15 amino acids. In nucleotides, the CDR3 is TGTGCCAGCAGTTTTCTCAGGCCGGGGGGCTACGAGCAGTACTTC. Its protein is CASSFLRPGGYEQYF.

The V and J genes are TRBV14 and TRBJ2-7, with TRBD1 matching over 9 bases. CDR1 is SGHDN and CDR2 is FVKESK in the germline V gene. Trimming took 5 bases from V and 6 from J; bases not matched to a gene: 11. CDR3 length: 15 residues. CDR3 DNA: TGTGCCAGCAGCATATCCGGGACAGGGTCTTCCGAGCAGTACTTC. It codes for CASSISGTGSSEQYF.

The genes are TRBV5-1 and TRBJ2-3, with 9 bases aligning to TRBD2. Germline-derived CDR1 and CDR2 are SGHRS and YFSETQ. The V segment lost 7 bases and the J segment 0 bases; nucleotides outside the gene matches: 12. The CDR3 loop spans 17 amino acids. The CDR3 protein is CASAPLDSGRSTDTQYF. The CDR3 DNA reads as TGCGCCAGCGCCCCTCTAGATAGCGGGAGAAGCACAGATACGCAGTATTTT.

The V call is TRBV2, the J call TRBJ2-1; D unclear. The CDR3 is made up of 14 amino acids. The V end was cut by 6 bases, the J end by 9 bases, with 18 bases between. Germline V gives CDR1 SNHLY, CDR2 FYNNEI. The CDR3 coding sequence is TGTGCCAGCAGCGAATCAAGAGAGTATGGTGAGCAGTTCTTC. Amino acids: CASSESREYGEQFF.

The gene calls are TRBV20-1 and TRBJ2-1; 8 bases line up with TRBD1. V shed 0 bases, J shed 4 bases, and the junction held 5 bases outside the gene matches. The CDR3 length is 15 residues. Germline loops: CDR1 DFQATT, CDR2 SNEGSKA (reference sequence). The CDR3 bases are TGCAGTGCTAGAGACTCGGACAGGGCTTACAATGAGCAGTTCTTC. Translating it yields CSARDSDRAYNEQFF.

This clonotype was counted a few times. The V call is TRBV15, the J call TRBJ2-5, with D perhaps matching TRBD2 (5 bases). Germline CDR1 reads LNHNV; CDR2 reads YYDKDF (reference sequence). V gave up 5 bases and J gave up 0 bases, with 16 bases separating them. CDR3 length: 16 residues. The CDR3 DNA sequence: TGTGCCACCAGCCGCGGTTTAGGACTGGACCAAGAGACCCAGTACTTC. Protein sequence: CATSRGLGLDQETQYF. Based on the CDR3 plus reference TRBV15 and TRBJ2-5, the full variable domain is DAMVIQNPRYQVTQFGKPVTLSCSQTLNHNVMYWYQQKSSQAPKLLFHYYDKDFNNEADTPDNFQSRRPNTSFCFLDIRSPGLGDTAMYLCATSRGLGLDQETQYFGPGTRLLVL.

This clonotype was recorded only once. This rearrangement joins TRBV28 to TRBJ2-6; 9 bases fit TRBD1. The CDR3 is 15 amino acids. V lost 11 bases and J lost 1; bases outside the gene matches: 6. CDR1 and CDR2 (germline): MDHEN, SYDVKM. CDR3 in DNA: TGTGCCTATGGGACAGGGAAGTCTGGGGCCAACGTCCTGACTTTC. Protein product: CAYGTGKSGANVLTF.

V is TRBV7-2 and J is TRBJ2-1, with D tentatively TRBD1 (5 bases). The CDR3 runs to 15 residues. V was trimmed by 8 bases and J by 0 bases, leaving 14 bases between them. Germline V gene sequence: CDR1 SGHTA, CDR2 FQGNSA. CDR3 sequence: CASARVGDSYNEQFF. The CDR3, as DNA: TGTGCCAGCGCCCGAGTAGGGGACTCCTACAATGAGCAGTTCTTC.

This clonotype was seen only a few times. The CDR3 DNA reads TGTGCCAGCAGAGTACGGGACGGCAATCAGCCCCAGCATTTT. It translates to CASRVRDGNQPQHF. The chain links TRBV2 to TRBJ1-5; weak D call: TRBD1 (5 bases). This CDR3 contains 14 residues. V lost 6 bases and J lost 2, with 11 bases in between. From germline, CDR1 is SNHLY and CDR2 FYNNEI.

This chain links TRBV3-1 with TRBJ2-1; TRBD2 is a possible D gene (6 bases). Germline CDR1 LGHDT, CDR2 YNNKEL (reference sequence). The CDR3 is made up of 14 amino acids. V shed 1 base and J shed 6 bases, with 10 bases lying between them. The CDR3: CASSQVGTRNEQFF. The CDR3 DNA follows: TGTGCCAGCAGCCAAGTAGGGACTCGCAATGAGCAGTTCTTC.

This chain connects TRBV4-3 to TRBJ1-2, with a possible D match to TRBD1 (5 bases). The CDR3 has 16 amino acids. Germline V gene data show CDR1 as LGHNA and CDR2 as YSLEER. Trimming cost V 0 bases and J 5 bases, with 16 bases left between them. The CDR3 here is CASSQDGAAGPYGYTF. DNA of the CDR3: TGCGCCAGCAGCCAAGATGGGGCGGCAGGCCCTTATGGCTACACCTTC.

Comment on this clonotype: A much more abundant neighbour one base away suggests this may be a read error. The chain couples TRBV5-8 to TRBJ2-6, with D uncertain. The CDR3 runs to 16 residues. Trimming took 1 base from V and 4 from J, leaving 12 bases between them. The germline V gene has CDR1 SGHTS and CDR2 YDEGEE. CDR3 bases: TGTGCCAGCAGCTTGTACCGAGAGATCGGGGCCAACGTCCTGACTTTC. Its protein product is CASSLYREIGANVLTF.

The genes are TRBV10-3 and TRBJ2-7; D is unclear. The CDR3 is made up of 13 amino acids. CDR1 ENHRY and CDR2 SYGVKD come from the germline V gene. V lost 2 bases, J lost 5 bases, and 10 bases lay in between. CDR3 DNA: TGTGCCATCAGTGAGGGAGCGTTCCACGAGCAGTACTTC. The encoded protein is CAISEGAFHEQYF.

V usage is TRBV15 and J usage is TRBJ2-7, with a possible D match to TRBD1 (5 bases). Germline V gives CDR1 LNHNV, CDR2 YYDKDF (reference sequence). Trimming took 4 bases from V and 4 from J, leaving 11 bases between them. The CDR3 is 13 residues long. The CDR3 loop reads CATSTEPGYEQYF. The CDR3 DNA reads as TGTGCCACCAGCACAGAACCAGGGTACGAGCAGTACTTC.

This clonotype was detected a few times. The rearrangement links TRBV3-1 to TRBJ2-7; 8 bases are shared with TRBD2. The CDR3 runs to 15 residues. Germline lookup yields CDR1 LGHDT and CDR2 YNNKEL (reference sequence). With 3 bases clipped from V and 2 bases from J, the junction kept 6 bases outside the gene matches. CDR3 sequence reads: CASSHAGLGAYEQYF. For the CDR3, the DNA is TGTGCCAGCAGCCACGCGGGACTAGGGGCCTACGAGCAGTACTTC.

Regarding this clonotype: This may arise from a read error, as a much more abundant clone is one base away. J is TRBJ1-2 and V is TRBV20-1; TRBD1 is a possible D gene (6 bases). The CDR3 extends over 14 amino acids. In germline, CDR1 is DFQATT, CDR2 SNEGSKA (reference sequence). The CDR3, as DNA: TGCGGTGCTAGAGAGGGGGGGCGGAGCTATGGCTACACCTTC. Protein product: CGAREGGRSYGYTF.

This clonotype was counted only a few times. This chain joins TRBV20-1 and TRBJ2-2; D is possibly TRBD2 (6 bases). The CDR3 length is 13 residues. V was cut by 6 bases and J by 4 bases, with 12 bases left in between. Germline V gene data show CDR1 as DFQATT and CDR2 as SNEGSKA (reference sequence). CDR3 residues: CSATGVVTGELFF. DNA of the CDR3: TGCAGTGCCACGGGAGTCGTCACCGGGGAGCTGTTTTTT.

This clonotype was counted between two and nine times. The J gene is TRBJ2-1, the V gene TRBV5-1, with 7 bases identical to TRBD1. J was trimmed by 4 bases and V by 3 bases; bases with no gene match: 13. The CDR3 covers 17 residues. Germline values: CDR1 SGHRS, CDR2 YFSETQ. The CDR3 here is CASSSSRYGTAYNEQFF. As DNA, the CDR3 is TGCGCCAGCAGCTCTAGCCGCTACGGGACAGCTTACAATGAGCAGTTCTTC.